Listed below are T cell receptor beta chains from one sample, sequenced in a study of cytomegalovirus exposure and HLA in healthy donors. TCRdb's copy holds only in-frame clones and misses some; the assay was immunoSEQ multiplex PCR. The sample lists roughly 79,000 clones; roughly 72% were seen once. Sequencing was carried out using PBMCs. The receptors were gathered from a woman aged 45-65 years in good health and CMV-seropositive. Both conserved end residues are part of each CDR3.

>TRBV6-4|TRBJ2-2
CASSALGNTGELFF
>TRBV7-6|TRBJ2-1
CASSSHSREQFF
>TRBV15|TRBJ2-7
CATSTPGQGVNEQYF
>TRBV21-1|TRBJ1-4
CASSAHRPGGSNEKLFF
>TRBV28|TRBJ1-5
CASSYGQGYQPQHF
>TRBV9|TRBJ2-5
CASSVSSGRAGETQYF
>TRBV29-1|TRBJ2-1
CSVVTGGPYEQFF
>TRBV5-4|TRBJ2-7
CASSLGGTRGIEQYF
>TRBV18|TRBJ2-5
CASSPWEETQYF
>TRBV5-1|TRBJ2-2
CASNLAGGDGELFF
>TRBV28|TRBJ2-3
CASSSTGTFTDTQYF
>TRBV5-1|TRBJ1-1
CASSHNKYQGTGDGSEAFF
>TRBV4-1|TRBJ1-2
CASSRGHIGTSYGYTF
>TRBV4-1|TRBJ2-3
CASSQVTSGTDTQYF
>TRBV2|TRBJ1-4
CASSDGPGTNEKLFF
>TRBV5-1|TRBJ2-2
CASFRQGAGGELFF
>TRBV10-3|TRBJ2-3
CAISRTSGRTDTQYF
>TRBV4-2|TRBJ1-5
CASSQDENQPQHF
>TRBV21-1|TRBJ2-7
CASSKALDRYSYEQYF
>TRBV4-2|TRBJ2-3
CASSQELAERTDTQYF
>TRBV4-1|TRBJ2-7
CASSLLTAGGPREQYF
>TRBV6-6|TRBJ1-1
CASMLDRGNTEAFF
>TRBV19|TRBJ2-5
CASSIVVTSGQETQYF
>TRBV19|TRBJ2-1
CASSISPGQGADEQFF
>TRBV30|TRBJ1-1
CAWRRGRDTEAFF
>TRBV6-4|TRBJ2-6
CASSDSGGGGPGANVLTF
>TRBV2|TRBJ1-5
CASREQGGNQPQHF
>TRBV29-1|TRBJ2-5
CSVVLVVLETQYF
>TRBV20-1|TRBJ2-7
CSARDPPRQYF
>TRBV29-1|NA
CSIKQGFPYEQYF
>TRBV27|TRBJ2-7
CASSLDSYYEQYF
>TRBV4-2|TRBJ2-1
CASSQGAGDEQFF
>TRBV21-1|TRBJ2-4
CASRRQGLAKNIQYF
>TRBV30|TRBJ2-2
CAWSPGHMNTGELFF
>TRBV6-1|TRBJ2-1
CASSEEGRSYNEQFF
>TRBV2|TRBJ2-7
CASSVPNSYEQYF
>TRBV30|TRBJ2-4
CAWSTGERSIQYF
>TRBV15|TRBJ1-2
CATSRPDRVFYGYTF
>TRBV5-6|TRBJ1-5
CASSRQDQPQHF
>TRBV9|TRBJ2-2
CASSHIQGGSGELFF
>TRBV15|TRBJ1-2
CATSSQIVNYGYTF
>TRBV15|NA
CATSREGRGPYEQYF
>TRBV6-1|TRBJ2-5
CASSDQLATTQETQYF
>TRBV14|TRBJ2-3
CASSQDTGSTDTQYF
>TRBV7-2|TRBJ2-7
CASSPSGRGTPQQYF
>TRBV29-1|TRBJ2-1
CSVDTSGMGEQFF
>TRBV7-2|TRBJ2-3
CASSSPGPGTDTQYF
>TRBV7-9|TRBJ1-1
CASSLVTEAFF
>TRBV5-1|TRBJ2-1
CASSQTSGNFNEQFF
>TRBV4-1|TRBJ1-2
CASSQDPGRRSGYTF
>TRBV6-6|TRBJ2-7
CASSYTGAYEQYF
>TRBV19|TRBJ2-7
CASSIDTGDEQYF
>TRBV2|TRBJ2-7
CASRAEPPYEQYF
>TRBV6-5|TRBJ2-3
CASRPGGITDTQYF
>TRBV28|TRBJ2-1
CASSLASKEQFF
>TRBV9|NA
CASSRDTTYEQYF
>TRBV28|TRBJ2-2
CASSSGGGRELFF